The next 2 T cell receptor beta chains were all read from a single sample in a study of cytomegalovirus exposure and HLA in healthy donors. Primers included in the PCR were 60 Vbeta and 13 Jbeta primers. Profiled with immunoSEQ multiplex PCR; TCRdb holds only in-frame clones, not every one. The sample shows around 200,000 clones, roughly 83% of them seen only once. The material sequenced was PBMCs. Receptors were obtained from a woman aged 50 to 65 in good health and CMV-seronegative.

The V gene is TRBV7-6, the J gene TRBJ2-3, with D tentatively TRBD2 (6 bases). Germline CDR1 and CDR2: SGHVS and FNYEAQ. CDR3 length: 16 amino acids. Trimming stripped 0 bases from V and 4 bases from J, with 14 bases between. The CDR3 here is CASSLAGLSRADTQYF. In nucleotides, the CDR3 is TGTGCCAGCAGCTTAGCGGGACTCTCTCGAGCAGATACGCAGTATTTT.

The chain joins TRBV5-1 to TRBJ2-4, with D hard to call. The CDR3 consists of 15 residues. The germline V gene has CDR1 SGHRS and CDR2 YFSETQ. V lost 0 bases to trimming and J lost 0 bases, with 7 bases between them. CDR3 loop: CASSLVTGAKNIQYF. In nucleotides, the CDR3 is TGCGCCAGCAGCTTGGTAACCGGAGCCAAAAACATTCAGTACTTC.